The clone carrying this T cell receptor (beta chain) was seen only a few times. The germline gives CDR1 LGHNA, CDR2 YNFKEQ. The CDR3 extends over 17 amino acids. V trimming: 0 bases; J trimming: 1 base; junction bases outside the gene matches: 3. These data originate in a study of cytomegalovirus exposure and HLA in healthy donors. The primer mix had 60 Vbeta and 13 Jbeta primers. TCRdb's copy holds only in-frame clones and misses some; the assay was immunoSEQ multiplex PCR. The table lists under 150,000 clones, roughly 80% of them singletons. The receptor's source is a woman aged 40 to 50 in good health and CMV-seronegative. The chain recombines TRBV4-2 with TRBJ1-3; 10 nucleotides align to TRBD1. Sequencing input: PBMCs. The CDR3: CASSQERQGASGNTIYF. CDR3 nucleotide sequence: TGTGCCAGCAGCCAAGAAAGACAGGGGGCATCTGGAAACACCATATATTTT.